The rows below give T cell receptor beta chains drawn from one sample of a study of early T cells in non-severe SARS-CoV-2 infection. TCRdb re-called the 5' RACE reads with MiXCR, one entry per CDR3 protein. Of about 69,000 distinct CDR3 sequences listed, over 9.5% are singletons. Material: whole blood, obtained at baseline. These receptors all stem from an adult who was a healthcare worker with PCR-confirmed SARS-CoV-2 infection or an uninfected control (not recorded which). The CDR3 runs from the conserved cysteine through the conserved F or W. D genes are given only for firm matches. Rows give clone size only sometimes, using once, few, many, or a class for an expanded clone.

abundance: few; j_gene: TRBJ2-3; v_gene: TRBV2; d_gene: -; CDR3nt: TGTGCCAGCAGTGGGGTAGCCCGGGGCACAGATACGCAGTATTTT; CDR3aa: CASSGVARGTDTQYF
abundance: -; j_gene: TRBJ2-1; v_gene: TRBV29-1; d_gene: -; CDR3nt: TGCAGCGTAGAGAGACAGAGGGGCAACAATGAGCAGTTCTTC; CDR3aa: CSVERQRGNNEQFF
abundance: many; j_gene: TRBJ2-3; v_gene: TRBV7-9; d_gene: -; CDR3nt: TGTGCCAGCAGCTTTGGGGCAGATACGCAGTATTTT; CDR3aa: CASSFGADTQYF
abundance: few; j_gene: TRBJ1-6; v_gene: TRBV12-5; d_gene: -; CDR3nt: TGTGCTAGTGGAGTGTCCCCAACGAATTCACCCCTCCACTTT; CDR3aa: CASGVSPTNSPLHF
abundance: -; j_gene: TRBJ1-2; v_gene: TRBV20-1; d_gene: -; CDR3nt: TGCAGTGCTAGCTCCCTCCCCTCGGCTAACTATGGCTACACCTTC; CDR3aa: CSASSLPSANYGYTF
abundance: -; j_gene: TRBJ2-5; v_gene: TRBV29-1; d_gene: -; CDR3nt: TGCAGCGTCGGGCGCGGGGAAAAGACCCAGTACTTC; CDR3aa: CSVGRGEKTQYF
abundance: few; j_gene: TRBJ2-7; v_gene: TRBV11-2; d_gene: -; CDR3nt: TGTGCCAGCAGCAGCCCGAGACATCTCCCAGGCCGAACCTCCTACGAGCAGTACTTC; CDR3aa: CASSSPRHLPGRTSYEQYF
abundance: -; j_gene: TRBJ2-4; v_gene: TRBV18; d_gene: -; CDR3nt: TGTGCCAGCTCACGTGGCACAGGGGACTTAGCCAAAAACATTCAGTACTTC; CDR3aa: CASSRGTGDLAKNIQYF
abundance: -; j_gene: TRBJ2-1; v_gene: TRBV6-2/TRBV6-3; d_gene: TRBD1; CDR3nt: TGTGCCAGCAGCTATGCCCCCTGGACAGGGACTGAGCAGTTCTTC; CDR3aa: CASSYAPWTGTEQFF
abundance: -; j_gene: TRBJ2-5; v_gene: TRBV30; d_gene: -; CDR3nt: TGTGCCTGGAATGGAGCGGGCCCCGCGGAGACCCAGTACTTC; CDR3aa: CAWNGAGPAETQYF
abundance: -; j_gene: TRBJ1-4; v_gene: TRBV29-1; d_gene: -; CDR3nt: TGCAGCGGGGGACGGTCTAATGAAAAACTGTTTTTT; CDR3aa: CSGGRSNEKLFF